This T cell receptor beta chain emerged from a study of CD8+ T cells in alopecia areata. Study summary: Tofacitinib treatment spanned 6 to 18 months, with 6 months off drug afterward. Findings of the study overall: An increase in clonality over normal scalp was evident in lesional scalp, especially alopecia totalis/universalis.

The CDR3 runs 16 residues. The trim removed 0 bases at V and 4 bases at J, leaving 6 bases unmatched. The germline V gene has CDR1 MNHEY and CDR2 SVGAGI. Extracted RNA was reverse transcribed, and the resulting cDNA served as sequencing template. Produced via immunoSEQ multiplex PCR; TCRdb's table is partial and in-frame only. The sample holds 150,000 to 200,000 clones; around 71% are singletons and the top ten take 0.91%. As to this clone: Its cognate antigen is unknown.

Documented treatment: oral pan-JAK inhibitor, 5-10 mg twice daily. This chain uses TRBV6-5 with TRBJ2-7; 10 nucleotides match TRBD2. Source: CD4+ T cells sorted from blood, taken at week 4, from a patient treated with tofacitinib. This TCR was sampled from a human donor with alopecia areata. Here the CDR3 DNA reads TGTGCCAGCAGTTACTCTAGCGGGGGGACCTATTACGAGCAGTACTTC. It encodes CASSYSSGGTYYEQYF.